Below, one T cell receptor beta chain is given with its context. Its target is not known. UMI-tagged TRB cDNA libraries were built via 5' RACE. TCRdb re-called the 5' RACE reads; every CDR3 protein appears as one record, without DNA. The sample table sets out 43,000 or so distinct CDR3 sequences. This record belongs to a study of CXCR3-negative and CXCR3-positive naive CD8 T cells. Findings and limits, study-wide: PBMCs showed partially decreased CXCR3 expression after cryopreservation, and most assays used fresh PBMCs. Diversity proved comparably high across both naive subsets and much lower in memory CD8+ cells.

This CDR3 region has 18 residues. The germline gives CDR1 MNHNY, CDR2 SVGAGI (reference sequence). The source is a human donor in good health. Some clones in this sample may be carry-over from other donors' samples. The sequencing input was naive CXCR3- CD8+ T cells from blood. Subset noted: CD45RO-CCR7+CD27+CD95- naive CD8+ T cells lacking CXCR3 (TNR3-). This chain links TRBV6-6 with TRBJ2-7; as DNA is missing, the TRBD1 call by TCRdb cannot be tested. CDR3 sequence reads: CASSYSIPGQGLYYEQYF.